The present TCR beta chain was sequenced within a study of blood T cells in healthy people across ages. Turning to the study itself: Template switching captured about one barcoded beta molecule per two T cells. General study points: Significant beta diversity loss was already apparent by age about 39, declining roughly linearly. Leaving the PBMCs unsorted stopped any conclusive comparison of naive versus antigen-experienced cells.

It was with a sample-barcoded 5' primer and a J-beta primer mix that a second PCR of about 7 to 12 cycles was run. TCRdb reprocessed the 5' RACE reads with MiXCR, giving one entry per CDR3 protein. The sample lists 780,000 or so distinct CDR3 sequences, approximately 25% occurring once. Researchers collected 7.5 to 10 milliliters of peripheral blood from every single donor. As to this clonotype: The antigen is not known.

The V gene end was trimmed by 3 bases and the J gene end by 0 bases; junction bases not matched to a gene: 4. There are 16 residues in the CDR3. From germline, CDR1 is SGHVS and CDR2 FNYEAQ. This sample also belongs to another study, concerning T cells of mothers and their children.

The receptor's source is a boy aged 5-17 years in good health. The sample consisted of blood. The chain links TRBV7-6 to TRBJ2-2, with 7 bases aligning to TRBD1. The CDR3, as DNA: TGTGCCAGCAGCTTCGGACAGGCGGCGAACACCGGGGAGCTGTTTTTT. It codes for CASSFGQAANTGELFF. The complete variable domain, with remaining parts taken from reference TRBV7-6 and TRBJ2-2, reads GAGVSQSPRYKVTKRGQDVALRCDPISGHVSLYWYRQALGQGPEFLTYFNYEAQQDKSGLPNDRFSAERPEGSISTLTIQRTEQRDSAMYRCASSFGQAANTGELFFGEGSRLTVL.